The 27 T cell receptor beta chains below come from one sample, sequenced in a study of lymphopenia after photon versus proton radiotherapy. The method was immunoSEQ multiplex PCR; TCRdb's version includes in-frame clones alone and lacks a portion of them. The table has 22,000 or so clones, about nine tenths seen once. The sample in question was peripheral blood, obtained from a patient treated with proton-based radiotherapy. These receptor sequences come from a woman between 65 and 79 years old with pancreatic cancer. Some clones in this sample may be carry-over from other donors' samples.

The chain joins TRBV5-8 to TRBJ1-4, with D possibly matching TRBD1 (5 bases). Germline CDR1 SGHTS, CDR2 YDEGEE. The V end was cut by 0 bases, the J end by 2 bases, with 14 bases between. The CDR3 is 17 residues long. CDR3 in DNA: TGTGCCAGCAGCTTGGGGGCAGGGACGTCGACTAATGAAAAACTGTTTTTT. It specifies CASSLGAGTSTNEKLFF. Combining the CDR3 with reference TRBV5-8 and TRBJ1-4 gives the whole variable domain EAGVTQSPTHLIKTRGQQATLRCSPISGHTSVYWYQQALGLGLQFLLWYDEGEERNRGNFPPRFSGRQFPNYSSELNVNALELEDSALYLCASSLGAGTSTNEKLFFGSGTQLSVL.

The V and J genes are TRBV7-2 and TRBJ2-2; D is uncertain. Trimming shortened V by 5 bases and J by 0 bases, and 13 bases separated the two germline ends. Germline lookup yields CDR1 SGHTA and CDR2 FQGNSA. The CDR3 is 16 residues long. This CDR3 reads CASSPTMSTNTGELFF. The CDR3 DNA follows: TGTGCCAGCAGCCCCACTATGTCAACGAACACCGGGGAGCTGTTTTTT.

The chain uses TRBV19 and TRBJ1-5; D is unresolved. With 5 bases removed from V and 2 bases from J, the gap between germline ends came to 10 bases. Germline loops: CDR1 LNHDA, CDR2 SQIVND (reference sequence). CDR3 length equals 14 residues. CDR3 region: CASSQGYGNQPQHF. The CDR3 nucleotides read TGTGCCAGTAGTCAAGGGTACGGCAATCAGCCCCAGCATTTT.

The V call is TRBV5-1, the J call TRBJ1-2, with TRBD1 as a possible D gene (5 bases). The CDR3 covers 13 residues. V was clipped by 0 bases and J by 4 bases, with 7 bases between them. The germline V gene has CDR1 SGHRS and CDR2 YFSETQ. The CDR3 loop reads CASSLGTGYGYTF. CDR3 nucleotides: TGCGCCAGCAGCTTGGGTACAGGCTATGGCTACACCTTC. The whole variable domain, remainder taken from reference TRBV5-1 and TRBJ1-2, is KAGVTQTPRYLIKTRGQQVTLSCSPISGHRSVSWYQQTPGQGLQFLFEYFSETQRNKGNFPGRFSGRQFSNSRSEMNVSTLELGDSALYLCASSLGTGYGYTFGSGTRLTVV.

This chain connects TRBV28 to TRBJ1-1, with a possible D match to TRBD1 (6 bases). The V end was cut by 5 bases, the J end by 5 bases, with 18 bases between. The CDR3 totals 15 residues. CDR1 and CDR2 from the germline V gene are MDHEN and SYDVKM. The CDR3 loop is CASSPPGQRGTEAFF. DNA for the CDR3: TGTGCCAGCAGTCCCCCTGGACAGCGAGGTACTGAAGCTTTCTTT.

The chain joins TRBV10-3 to TRBJ1-2, with 9 positions matching TRBD1. The CDR3 sequence is 19 residues long. Germline CDR1 and CDR2: ENHRY and SYGVKD. Trimming at V came to 11 bases and at J to 4 bases, leaving 26 bases not matched to a gene. CDR3 protein: CAAAIPGRTGDLYSYGYTF. As DNA, the CDR3 is TGTGCCGCCGCAATTCCGGGTCGGACAGGGGACCTATACAGCTATGGCTACACCTTC.

The V call is TRBV5-4, the J call TRBJ2-1, with TRBD2 matching over 7 bases. Germline values: CDR1 SGHNT, CDR2 YYREEE (reference sequence). Trimming at V came to 0 bases and at J to 0 bases, leaving 6 bases not matched to a gene. This CDR3 is built from 17 residues. The CDR3 spells CASSLGGGTPSYNEQFF. The DNA for the CDR3 is TGTGCCAGCAGCTTGGGGGGAGGGACCCCCTCCTACAATGAGCAGTTCTTC. The full variable domain, its missing parts supplied by reference TRBV5-4 and TRBJ2-1, is ETGVTQSPTHLIKTRGQQVTLRCSSQSGHNTVSWYQQALGQGPQFIFQYYREEENGRGNFPPRFSGLQFPNYSSELNVNALELDDSALYLCASSLGGGTPSYNEQFFGPGTRLTVL.

The rearrangement links TRBV11-2 to TRBJ2-5; tentative D call: TRBD2 (5 bases). Germline V gene data show CDR1 as SGHAT and CDR2 as FQNNGV. V shed 1 base and J shed 2 bases, with 11 bases lying between them. This CDR3 spans 15 amino acids. DNA of the CDR3: TGTGCCAGCAGCTTAGTCCCAACTAGACAAGAGACCCAGTACTTC. Its translation: CASSLVPTRQETQYF.

This rearrangement joins TRBV19 to TRBJ2-7; no firm D call. The CDR3 spans 13 residues. Germline lookup yields CDR1 LNHDA and CDR2 SQIVND (reference sequence). V was clipped by 4 bases and J by 6 bases, with 13 bases between them. CDR3 coding DNA: TGTGCCAGTAGTAGGGAAGGGTCAATCGAGCAGTACTTC. Translation: CASSREGSIEQYF.

This clone has a single count. The chain joins TRBV7-6 to TRBJ2-5; D gene unclear. The end of the DNA fits TRBJ2-7 better, so the J call may be wrong. CDR3 length: 15 amino acids. Looked up from germline, CDR1 is SGHVS and CDR2 is FNYEAQ. CDR3 sequence (DNA): TGTGCCAGCAGCTTAGACTTCACGGTTGCCTACGAGCAGTACTTC. It is translated as CASSLDFTVAYEQYF.

J is TRBJ2-1 and V is TRBV2; 13 positions match TRBD2. The CDR3 has 15 residues. Germline assignment: CDR1 SNHLY and CDR2 FYNNEI. V was pared by 5 bases and J by 6 bases, with 4 bases of the junction left unmatched. CDR3 coding DNA: TGTGCCAGCAGTCCCGGGACTAGCGGGATCAATGAGCAGTTCTTC. Amino acid sequence: CASSPGTSGINEQFF.

This chain joins TRBV28 and TRBJ1-1; 9 bases match TRBD1. Germline lookup yields CDR1 MDHEN and CDR2 SYDVKM. This CDR3 region has 14 residues. V was clipped by 6 bases and J by 1 base; unmatched bases: 3. CDR3 protein: CASRLDRGNTEAFF. The CDR3 region has the DNA TGTGCCAGCAGGCTGGACAGGGGGAACACTGAAGCTTTCTTT.

V usage is TRBV28 and J usage is TRBJ1-2; D gene ambiguous. Per the germline V gene, CDR1 is MDHEN and CDR2 is SYDVKM. The length of the CDR3 is 12 residues. The V end lost 2 bases, the J end lost 8 bases, and 9 bases lay between the germline ends. This chain's CDR3 is CASSLRFGGYTF. For the CDR3, the DNA is TGTGCCAGCAGTTTACGGTTTGGCGGCTACACCTTC.

The gene calls are TRBV14 and TRBJ2-1; D not resolved. V was cut by 0 bases and J by 1 base, with 13 bases left in between. The CDR3 is 17 residues long. Germline values: CDR1 SGHDN, CDR2 FVKESK. In DNA form, the CDR3 reads TGTGCCAGCAGCCAAGATCACCGCTATTATTCCTACAATGAGCAGTTCTTC. It encodes CASSQDHRYYSYNEQFF.

This clone was counted a single time. The V and J genes are TRBV28 and TRBJ2-1, with 11 positions matching TRBD2. V shed 6 bases and J 10 bases; nucleotides not matched to a gene: 8. The germline gives CDR1 MDHEN, CDR2 SYDVKM. This CDR3 has 14 amino acids. CDR3 residues: CASSYSGRAGEQFF. CDR3 in DNA: TGTGCCAGCAGCTATAGCGGGAGGGCGGGGGAGCAGTTCTTC.

J is TRBJ2-2 and V is TRBV19; D is perhaps TRBD1 or TRBD2 (5 bases each). Trimming shortened V by 5 bases and J by 1 base, and 11 bases separated the two germline ends. CDR1 is LNHDA, CDR2 SQIVND, per germline (reference sequence). CDR3 length: 15 residues. The DNA of the CDR3 is TGTGCCAGTAGTCGCGACAGCGGGAACACCGGGGAGCTGTTTTTT. It translates to CASSRDSGNTGELFF.

This sequence joins TRBV30 and TRBJ1-2; maybe TRBD1 (6 bases). Looked up from germline, CDR1 is GTSNPN and CDR2 is SVGIG (reference sequence). The CDR3 runs 11 residues. The germline V and J ends were trimmed by 1 base and 8 bases, with 8 bases remaining between them. In DNA, the CDR3 is TGTGCCTGGAGTGGACAGGCCGGCTACACCTTC. Its translation: CAWSGQAGYTF.

This chain joins TRBV19 and TRBJ1-4; TRBD1 aligns across 8 bases. The ends lost 10 bases at V and 7 bases at J; junction bases unmatched: 11. CDR1 and CDR2 (germline): LNHDA, SQIVND (reference sequence). CDR3 length: 14 residues. CDR3 residues: CANLTGELFEKLFF. The CDR3 coding sequence is TGTGCCAACCTGACAGGGGAGCTGTTTGAAAAACTGTTTTTT.

The chain carries TRBV6-1 and TRBJ1-1; a weak D match, TRBD1 (6 bases). The germline V gene encodes CDR1 MNHNS and CDR2 SASEGT. Trimming shortened V by 1 base and J by 5 bases, and 11 bases separated the two germline ends. The CDR3 contains 14 residues. This CDR3 reads CASSEDRGGTEAFF. CDR3 coding DNA: TGTGCCAGCAGTGAAGATAGGGGGGGGACTGAAGCTTTCTTT.

In its sample, this clone was seen once. V usage is TRBV5-1 and J usage is TRBJ2-2; D gene ambiguous. CDR1 and CDR2 from the germline V gene are SGHRS and YFSETQ. Trimming removed 0 bases from V and 6 bases from J, with 12 bases in between. This CDR3 contains 15 residues. This chain's CDR3 is CASSLDVQPAGELFF. The DNA for the CDR3 is TGCGCCAGCAGCTTGGATGTGCAGCCGGCCGGGGAGCTGTTTTTT.

This chain uses TRBV16 with TRBJ1-1, with TRBD1 as a possible D gene (5 bases). Germline CDR1 KGHSY, CDR2 FQNENV. The length of the CDR3 is 14 residues. The germline V and J ends were trimmed by 5 bases and 0 bases, with 10 bases remaining between them. DNA of the CDR3: TGTGCCAGCAGCATGGGACGGATGAACACTGAAGCTTTCTTT. Protein: CASSMGRMNTEAFF.

The chain combines TRBV4-2 with TRBJ2-3; D is uncertain. Looked up from germline, CDR1 is LGHNA and CDR2 is YNFKEQ. CDR3 length: 16 residues. Trimming shortened V by 0 bases and J by 1 base, and 11 bases separated the two germline ends. This CDR3 is CASSQDNPSGTDTQYF. The CDR3, as DNA: TGTGCCAGCAGCCAAGATAATCCTAGTGGCACAGATACGCAGTATTTT.

The chain uses TRBV6-5 and TRBJ1-3; D remains ambiguous. V was shortened by 5 bases and J by 10 bases, with 15 bases between the two germline ends. The germline V gene has CDR1 MNHEY and CDR2 SVGAGI. The CDR3 extends over 13 amino acids. In DNA form, the CDR3 reads TGTGCCAGCAGTGCAGTCGGTGGAGGGACCATATATTTT. Translating it yields CASSAVGGGTIYF.

The chain couples TRBV10-3 to TRBJ2-5; 9 bases align to TRBD1. V lost 0 bases and J lost 4; bases outside the gene matches: 6. Germline CDR1 and CDR2: ENHRY and SYGVKD. The CDR3 sequence is 16 residues long. The CDR3: CAISESDRGHRETQYF. The DNA for the CDR3 is TGTGCCATCAGTGAGTCGGACAGGGGCCATAGAGAGACCCAGTACTTC.

The CDR3 DNA sequence: TGTGCCAGCAGCCTTTCGTTTTATGGCATGAACACTGAAGCTTTCTTT. Its translation is CASSLSFYGMNTEAFF. The chain carries TRBV28 and TRBJ1-1; D not certain. Trimming removed 6 bases from V and 0 bases from J, with 17 bases in between. Germline-derived CDR1 and CDR2 are MDHEN and SYDVKM. The CDR3 has 16 amino acids.

The gene calls are TRBV14 and TRBJ2-3; D might be TRBD2 (6 bases). Deletions cut 1 base from V and 2 bases from J, with 10 bases between. The V gene's germline CDR1 is SGHDN and CDR2 FVKESK. The CDR3 spans 15 residues. CDR3 sequence: CASSQGASVTDTQYF. The CDR3 DNA follows: TGTGCCAGCAGCCAAGGGGCTAGCGTCACAGATACGCAGTATTTT.

As DNA, the CDR3 is TGTGCCAGCAGTTCCTGGACAGGGGGGGCCAACACTGAAGCTTTCTTT. Encoded protein: CASSSWTGGANTEAFF. The chain recombines TRBV28 with TRBJ1-1, with 10 nucleotides matching TRBD1. The germline V gene has CDR1 MDHEN and CDR2 SYDVKM. V shed 4 bases, J shed 2 bases, and the junction held 7 bases outside the gene matches. There are 16 residues in the CDR3.